A single sample is the source of the 3 T cell receptor beta chains below, sequenced in a study of shared clonotypes between healthy human individuals. The data were produced by immunoSEQ multiplex PCR, yet TCRdb's version contains in-frame clones alone and is incomplete. The sample lists 760,000 or so clones, about 96% seen once, with approximately 0.2% in the top ten. Naivety among CD8 cells was defined by CD45RO negativity and positive CCR7 selection, thereby excluding terminally differentiated effector memory CD45RA+ cells. Sequenced: naive CD8+ T cells sorted from blood. All receptors come from a man younger than 45 in good health.

This clone is a singleton in its sample. This sequence joins TRBV27 and TRBJ2-3, with 9 positions matching TRBD1. The CDR3 is 14 residues long. V lost 7 bases and J lost 6; bases outside the gene matches: 8. Germline CDR1 is MNHEY and CDR2 is SMNVEV (reference sequence). CDR3 nucleotides: TGTGCCAGCACCCTGACAGGGGGTATGGATACGCAGTATTTT. The encoded protein is CASTLTGGMDTQYF.

Comment on this clone: In the same sample, other DNA sequences code for this CDR3. The rearrangement links TRBV27 to TRBJ2-7; D possibly corresponds to TRBD1 (5 bases). This CDR3 region has 13 residues. Germline-derived CDR1 and CDR2 are MNHEY and SMNVEV (reference sequence). Between the trimmed V and J ends, which lost 2 bases and 4 bases, there was a span of 9 bases. For the CDR3, the DNA is TGTGCCAGCAGTTTAGCAAGGGGTTACGAGCAGTACTTC. This translates into CASSLARGYEQYF.

The chain has TRBV4-1 and TRBJ1-1; D remains ambiguous. The length of the CDR3 is 14 residues. The germline gives CDR1 MGHRA, CDR2 YSYEKL. Trimming removed 1 base at V and 1 base at J, with 7 bases between. CDR3 in DNA: TGCGCCAGCAGCCAAGTGCTCCGGAACACTGAAGCTTTCTTT. Its protein is CASSQVLRNTEAFF.